Presented here are 27 T cell receptor beta chains from one specimen sequenced in a study of T-cell memory formation after mild COVID-19. TCRdb processed the 5' RACE reads anew with MiXCR; each CDR3 protein has one entry. The sample gives 350,000 to 450,000 distinct CDR3 sequences, approximately 15% of which show up once; around 21% is in the top ten. The material sequenced was PBMCs or a T cell subset sorted from them (not recorded which). These receptors originate from a man in his late teens or twenties who had mild COVID-19 (a few samples of this study predate the infection). Cell type and time point are not known.

This clonotype occurred a few times. The chain uses TRBV20-1 and TRBJ2-2, with TRBD1 identical over 7 bases. Germline CDR1 is DFQATT and CDR2 is SNEGSKA (reference sequence). Trimming at V came to 3 bases and at J to 11 bases, leaving 12 bases not matched to a gene. This CDR3 is 14 amino acids long. The CDR3 region is CSARLYPGGSELFF. The CDR3 nucleotides read TGCAGTGCTAGGTTGTATCCAGGGGGTAGCGAGCTGTTTTTT.

On this clonotype: One end of the junction is discordant with germline, which a read error may explain. This chain links TRBV3-1 with TRBJ2-1, with D maybe TRBD2 (7 bases). The CDR3 consists of 15 residues. Looked up from germline, CDR1 is LGHDT and CDR2 is YNNKEL (reference sequence). The CDR3 DNA is TGTGCCAGCAGCCAAGTCGGGGGGCCCTTCAATGACCAGTTCTTC. Protein sequence: CASSQVGGPFNDQFF.

The sample holds a few counts of this clonotype. V is TRBV6-5 and J is TRBJ2-5; D gene uncertain. CDR1 and CDR2 from the germline V gene are MNHEY and SVGAGI. This CDR3 is 15 amino acids long. V dropped 2 bases and J dropped 5 bases, with 15 bases sitting between them. This CDR3 reads CASSYRSRAAETQYF. Here the CDR3 DNA reads TGTGCCAGCAGTTACCGTAGTAGGGCGGCGGAGACCCAGTACTTC.

This clonotype came up a few times. The chain links TRBV29-1 to TRBJ2-2, with D possibly TRBD1 on 5 matching bases. This CDR3 spans 14 amino acids. V shed 4 bases and J shed 6 bases, with 15 bases lying between them. In germline, CDR1 is SQVTM, CDR2 ANQGSEA. Here the CDR3 reads CSVGPTVSSGELFF. CDR3 sequence (DNA): TGCAGCGTTGGGCCGACAGTTTCATCCGGGGAGCTGTTTTTT.

The chain links TRBV2 to TRBJ2-3; 7 bases align to TRBD1. The junction had 10 bases not matched to a gene; V was cut back by 5 bases and J by 8 bases. The length of the CDR3 is 14 residues. Per germline, CDR1 SNHLY and CDR2 FYNNEI. The CDR3 reads CASSTGVIGGTQYF. CDR3 DNA: TGTGCCAGCAGTACAGGGGTTATTGGGGGTACGCAGTATTTT.

V is TRBV7-9 and J is TRBJ2-7; 7 nucleotides match TRBD1. Germline V gives CDR1 SEHNR, CDR2 FQNEAQ (reference sequence). V lost 10 bases, J lost 2 bases, and 5 bases stayed unmatched. This CDR3 region has 12 residues. As DNA, the CDR3 is TGTGCCAAAGGGGACAGAGCCTACGAGCAGTACGTC. It translates to CAKGDRAYEQYV.

V gene TRBV20-1 combines with J gene TRBJ1-2; D not resolved. Per the germline V gene, CDR1 is DFQATT and CDR2 is SNEGSKA (reference sequence). The V and J ends lost 1 base and 7 bases respectively, with 10 bases between them. The CDR3 has 12 residues. The CDR3 DNA reads as TGCAGTGCTAGAGGGGCAGCGGGTGGCTACACCTTC. Protein sequence: CSARGAAGGYTF.

The chain has TRBV7-3 and TRBJ1-1, with D unresolved. CDR3 size: 14 residues. The ends were cut back, 1 base at V and 0 bases at J, with 6 bases in the middle. The germline V gene encodes CDR1 SGHTA and CDR2 FQGTGA. This CDR3 is CASSLRRMNTEAFF. The CDR3 nucleotides are TGTGCCAGCAGCTTAAGGAGGATGAACACTGAAGCTTTCTTT.

A word on this clonotype: A much larger clone lies one base from this, so it may be a read error. The CDR3 spells CAISGGTGVQDTQYF. Here the CDR3 DNA reads TGTGCCATCAGTGGGGGGACAGGGGTTCAAGATACGCAGTATTTT. V and J are TRBV10-3 and TRBJ2-3; TRBD1 matches 10 bases. The CDR3 spans 15 residues. V was clipped by 4 bases and J by 5 bases; unmatched bases: 6. Per germline, CDR1 ENHRY and CDR2 SYGVKD.

The chain employs TRBV20-1 and TRBJ2-5, with 12 bases aligning to TRBD2. This CDR3 is 15 amino acids long. Trimming removed 5 bases from V and 5 bases from J; junction bases left unmatched: 9. CDR1 and CDR2 (germline): DFQATT, SNEGSKA (reference sequence). The CDR3: CSASSGGARGETQYF. The CDR3 bases are TGCAGTGCTTCTAGCGGGGGGGCCAGAGGGGAGACCCAGTACTTC.

This clonotype appeared a few times. V and J are TRBV12-3 or TRBV12-4 and TRBJ1-5; D is possibly TRBD1 (5 bases). Trimming pared 1 base from V and 4 bases from J, leaving 11 bases between. The CDR3 has 15 amino acids. CDR3 sequence reads: CASSLVQGRNQPQHF. For the CDR3, the DNA is TGTGCCAGCAGTTTAGTGCAGGGTAGAAATCAGCCCCAGCATTTT.

The genes are TRBV7-3 and TRBJ2-3; D is undetermined. The V end was cut by 4 bases, the J end by 9 bases, with 14 bases between. Germline V gives CDR1 SGHTA, CDR2 FQGTGA. The CDR3 runs 13 residues. The CDR3 loop is CASSSHLTETQYF. CDR3 DNA sequence: TGTGCCAGCAGCTCCCACCTCACTGAAACGCAGTATTTT.

This clonotype occurred a few times. The chain recombines TRBV5-4 with TRBJ2-3, with D perhaps matching TRBD2 (5 bases). V dropped 4 bases and J dropped 1 base, with 10 bases sitting between them. CDR1 and CDR2 (germline): SGHNT, YYREEE (reference sequence). The CDR3 has 14 residues. The CDR3: CASSAPGGTDTQYF. The CDR3 coding sequence is TGTGCCAGCAGCGCTCCCGGGGGCACAGATACGCAGTATTTT.

V gene TRBV4-3 combines with J gene TRBJ1-3, with D possibly matching TRBD1 (5 bases). The CDR3 runs to 17 residues. Germline V gene sequence: CDR1 LGHNA, CDR2 YSLEER. Trimming removed 2 bases from V and 2 bases from J, with 16 bases in between. CDR3 sequence: CASSQFPSGLAGNTIYF. CDR3 sequence (DNA): TGCGCCAGCAGCCAATTCCCCTCAGGGTTAGCTGGAAACACCATATATTTT.

The V gene is TRBV10-3, the J gene TRBJ2-7; no clear D. The CDR3 loop spans 13 amino acids. Germline-derived CDR1 and CDR2 are ENHRY and SYGVKD. V was clipped by 2 bases and J by 4 bases, with 9 bases between them. The CDR3 DNA follows: TGTGCCATCAGTGAGGGGAACACATACGAGCAGTACGTC. Protein: CAISEGNTYEQYV.

The chain joins TRBV28 to TRBJ2-7; perhaps TRBD1 as D (6 bases). CDR1 and CDR2 (germline): MDHEN, SYDVKM. Trimming pared 3 bases from V and 7 bases from J, leaving 16 bases between. This CDR3 contains 14 residues. CDR3 sequence: CASSLAAGVKEQYV. The DNA of the CDR3 is TGTGCCAGCAGTTTGGCGGCAGGGGTAAAGGAGCAGTACGTC.

Only a few counts were recorded for this clonotype. In DNA form, the CDR3 reads TGCGCCAGCAGCTTAGATTCAAGGGACACAGATACGCAGTATTTT. Protein: CASSLDSRDTDTQYF. V usage is TRBV5-1 and J usage is TRBJ2-3, with D unresolved. The CDR3 contains 15 residues. The ends were cut back, 2 bases at V and 2 bases at J, with 12 bases in the middle. The germline V gene has CDR1 SGHRS and CDR2 YFSETQ.

This clonotype occurred a few times. CDR3 sequence reads: CASSLGGRGVWQPQHF. Written as DNA, the CDR3 is TGTGCCAGCAGTTTAGGGGGCCGGGGGGTTTGGCAGCCCCAGCATTTT. The rearrangement links TRBV12-3 or TRBV12-4 to TRBJ1-5; D might be TRBD1 (5 bases). The CDR3 runs 16 residues. The V gene lost 1 base and the J gene lost 7 bases, with 17 bases spanning the gap.

In its sample, this clonotype was seen a few times. This sequence joins TRBV19 and TRBJ2-7, with TRBD2 as a possible D gene (6 bases). CDR1 is LNHDA and CDR2 is SQIVND in the germline V gene (reference sequence). The CDR3 extends over 15 amino acids. Trimming removed 6 bases at V and 0 bases at J, with 15 bases between. The CDR3 protein is CASSPYGSFSYEQYF. The CDR3 DNA sequence: TGTGCCAGTAGCCCCTACGGGAGCTTCTCCTACGAGCAGTACTTC.

This clonotype was detected many times. The CDR3 loop is CASSRDRVMWEQFF. The CDR3, as DNA: TGTGCCAGCAGCCGGGACAGGGTAATGTGGGAGCAGTTCTTC. The chain couples TRBV7-6 to TRBJ2-1; 9 bases are a match to TRBD1. The CDR3 consists of 14 residues. Germline V lookup: CDR1 SGHVS, CDR2 FNYEAQ. J lost 10 bases, V lost 5 bases, and 9 bases had no gene match.

The chain links TRBV5-5 to TRBJ2-1; D remains ambiguous. Germline lookup yields CDR1 SGHKS and CDR2 YYEKEE (reference sequence). The CDR3 is 16 residues long. Trimming took 0 bases from V and 0 from J, leaving 10 bases between them. The CDR3 DNA follows: TGTGCCAGCAGCTTGGCCCCACTCCTCTCCTACAATGAGCAGTTCTTC. It specifies CASSLAPLLSYNEQFF.

J is TRBJ1-3 and V is TRBV4-1; TRBD1 is a possible D gene (6 bases). CDR1 and CDR2 (germline): MGHRA, YSYEKL. The CDR3 length is 15 residues. V was trimmed by 2 bases and J by 1 base, leaving 9 bases between them. CDR3 region: CASSQRGGSGNTIYF. The CDR3 nucleotides read TGCGCCAGCAGCCAAAGGGGGGGATCTGGAAACACCATATATTTT.

This clonotype was seen a few times. The V and J genes are TRBV7-9 and TRBJ2-6; TRBD2 might be the D (6 bases). This CDR3 contains 15 residues. Germline V gives CDR1 SEHNR, CDR2 FQNEAQ (reference sequence). The V end lost 11 bases, the J end lost 0 bases, and 14 bases lay between the germline ends. CDR3 sequence (DNA): TGTGCCCGGGAGCTCGAAGGCTCTGGGGCCAACGTCCTGACTTTC. Amino acid sequence: CARELEGSGANVLTF.

This clonotype was seen at least ten times. This sequence joins TRBV2 and TRBJ2-3; 7 bases map to TRBD1. This CDR3 contains 14 residues. Germline CDR1 is SNHLY and CDR2 is FYNNEI. The junction had 3 bases not matched to a gene; V was cut back by 5 bases and J by 1 base. CDR3: CASSRQGRTDTQYF. The CDR3 region has the DNA TGTGCCAGCAGTCGACAGGGTCGCACAGATACGCAGTATTTT.

This clonotype was picked up a small number of times. The chain combines TRBV11-2 with TRBJ2-5; possibly TRBD2 for D (6 bases). Germline-derived CDR1 and CDR2 are SGHAT and FQNNGV. This CDR3 is 13 amino acids long. V was clipped by 8 bases and J by 1 base, with 11 bases between them. The DNA of the CDR3 is TGTGCCAGCGCCGGGGGACGCCAAGAGACCCAGTACTTC. Its protein product is CASAGGRQETQYF.

This clonotype was detected a few times. The chain couples TRBV2 to TRBJ1-6; perhaps TRBD1 as D (5 bases). Trimming left V 7 bases short and J 5 bases short, with 15 bases between. CDR1 and CDR2 from the germline V gene are SNHLY and FYNNEI. The CDR3 spans 15 residues. Here the CDR3 reads CASKYRDHHNSPLHF. CDR3 DNA: TGTGCCAGCAAATACCGGGACCACCATAATTCACCCCTCCACTTT.

V usage is TRBV3-1 and J usage is TRBJ2-7; D is unclear. The CDR3 is 15 residues long. V was cut by 2 bases and J by 5 bases, with 16 bases left in between. Germline loops: CDR1 LGHDT, CDR2 YNNKEL (reference sequence). CDR3 bases: TGTGCCAGCAGCCAACTGGCCTTGCTGGGCCACGAGCAGTACTTC. Translated, it gives CASSQLALLGHEQYF.